What follows is one T cell receptor beta chain and its context. The sample comes from a study of blood T cell repertoires in COVID-19. Turning to the study itself: Specimens from acute and convalescent COVID-19 originated in the United States, Italy and Spain. Sample material is recorded as cDNA or gDNA derived from T cells, B-cell-depleted T cells, or PBMCs.

The V end was cut by 2 bases, the J end by 4 bases, with 20 bases between. CDR1 is MGHRA, CDR2 YSYEKL, per germline. The CDR3 totals 17 residues. In the authors' workflow: From reference gene primer amplification, estimates of nucleated cell counts were derived. The protocol was immunoSEQ multiplex PCR, while the TCRdb copy is restricted to in-frame clones and leaves out a portion. D and trimming come from the DNA, and the V and J calls and clone size come from that table. The sample carries about 250,000 clones, 70% to 90% recorded once. This sequence was found in a man younger than 35 with active or convalescent COVID-19. The material sequenced was peripheral blood. This chain joins TRBV4-1 and TRBJ1-2; TRBD1 might be the D (5 bases). CDR3: CASSQFSSVGLLYGYTF. DNA of the CDR3: TGCGCCAGCAGCCAATTTTCTTCCGTGGGACTGCTCTATGGCTACACCTTC.